Detailed here is one T cell receptor beta chain. As yet, its antigen is unknown. This specimen comes from a study of cytomegalovirus exposure and HLA in healthy donors. Study conclusions and caveats: Most TCR sequences were rare, but some public TCRs occurred in many donors. Accurate HLA-A and HLA-B prediction from TCR beta sequences was reported for most subjects.

Trimming at V came to 6 bases and at J to 5 bases, leaving 17 bases not matched to a gene. Germline V CDR1 and CDR2: SGHTA, FQGTGA. This CDR3 spans 18 amino acids. Researchers ran the PCR with 60 Vbeta and 13 Jbeta primers. Here immunoSEQ multiplex PCR was the method, and the copy in TCRdb shows in-frame clones only, minus some. The sample has some 180,000 clones, 65% to 85% seen once. Sequenced input: PBMCs. The V and J genes are TRBV7-3 and TRBJ2-2, with TRBD2 identical over 8 bases. This receptor was identified in a man aged 40-50 years in good health and CMV-seropositive. The CDR3 reads CASRGQAAPAGGTGELFF. Here the CDR3 DNA reads TGTGCCAGCAGGGGCCAGGCCGCGCCGGCGGGAGGTACCGGGGAGCTGTTTTTT. Based on the CDR3 plus reference TRBV7-3 and TRBJ2-2, the full variable domain is GAGVSQTPSNKVTEKGKYVELRCDPISGHTALYWYRQSLGQGPEFLIYFQGTGAADDSGLPNDRFFAVRPEGSVSTLKIQRTERGDSAVYLCASRGQAAPAGGTGELFFGEGSRLTVL.